This is a list of T cell receptor beta chains from one sample in a study of response to subunit inactivated influenza vaccine. Using its own MiXCR run on the RT-PCR reads, TCRdb lists one record per CDR3 protein. The repertoire holds about half a million distinct CDR3 sequences, with about 25% as singletons. Source: CD4+ T cells sorted from PBMCs, taken more than 4 days after vaccination. The receptors here all came from a man in his fifties who received an inactivated influenza vaccine. The conserved cysteine and the conserved F or W are not part of the CDR3 here.

j_call v_call cdr3_aa
TRBJ2-1 TRBV4-1 ASSQGMIGSSSYNEQF
TRBJ2-1 TRBV20-1 SARGLGLAVSYNEQF
TRBJ2-2 TRBV6-2/TRBV6-3 ASRSGGWGTGELF
TRBJ2-3 TRBV14 ASSPGRESTDTQY
TRBJ1-6 TRBV12-3/TRBV12-4 AGRQNTNSPLH
TRBJ2-3 TRBV6-5 ASSYSRGLGDTQY
TRBJ2-3 TRBV6-1 ASRTRTGDPDTQY
TRBJ2-3 TRBV12-3/TRBV12-4 ASSPRAGFSTDTQY
TRBJ2-2 TRBV5-4 ASSSDRREPGELF
TRBJ2-2 TRBV5-1 ASTDYSLPGELF
TRBJ2-5 TRBV5-4 ASSLAASAGEETQY
TRBJ2-1 TRBV7-2 ASSPRTGFSYNEQF
TRBJ2-7 TRBV18 ASSPTGQDLYEQY
TRBJ2-1 TRBV20-1 SASFGGYSYNEQF
TRBJ1-5 TRBV6-2/TRBV6-3 ASSGVGLWDQPQH
TRBJ2-7 TRBV9 ASSAGGASREQY
TRBJ2-4 TRBV5-6 ASSFWGSAKNIQY
TRBJ2-7 TRBV15 ATSRGPSGQYEQY
TRBJ2-1 TRBV20-1 SAPKVAGANEQF
TRBJ1-2 TRBV10-1 ASSSSGEGYT
TRBJ2-1 TRBV30 AAPGLAGFNEQF
TRBJ2-3 TRBV7-2 ASSPVVIRTDTQY
TRBJ1-2 TRBV12-3/TRBV12-4 ASSLVGAYGYT
TRBJ2-3 TRBV7-2 ASSPMKSTDTQY
TRBJ2-7 TRBV5-1 ASSLGLFSYEQY
TRBJ1-5 TRBV20-1 SAKITGPNQPQH
TRBJ1-5 TRBV10-3 AIGDSSNQPQH
TRBJ2-3 TRBV11-2 ASSWTGVRDTQY
TRBJ2-3 TRBV4-2 ASSQDWLPRGTDTQY
TRBJ2-5 TRBV10-3 AISWDRVETQY
TRBJ1-2 TRBV7-9 ASSSGGTDYGYT
TRBJ2-7 TRBV20-1 SAYSPGLAGDEQY
TRBJ1-2 TRBV7-2 ASSGDRGPGYT
TRBJ2-5 TRBV5-1 ASSLDRGSETQY
TRBJ2-2 TRBV3-1 ASSPRFTGELF
TRBJ2-7 TRBV10-3 ASKSGAGYEQY
TRBJ2-3 TRBV6-6 ASSRGHTDTQY
TRBJ2-3 TRBV11-2 ASSGGTSLTDTQY
TRBJ2-1 TRBV11-2 ASSLVRTVRTSGRINEQF
TRBJ2-1 TRBV29-1 SVDNLYEQF
TRBJ1-1 TRBV4-1 ASSPSGGVWTEAF
TRBJ2-3 TRBV29-1 SGTSGTDTQY
TRBJ2-1 TRBV20-1 SARATAESYNEQF
TRBJ1-1 TRBV14 ASSQVNLNTEAF
TRBJ2-5 TRBV7-9 ASSRGTVMETQY
TRBJ2-2 TRBV4-3 ASSQVVASGRAGELF
TRBJ2-1 TRBV4-3 ASSQGGGRAYNEQF
TRBJ2-7 TRBV12-3/TRBV12-4 ASTPGTAGRQY
TRBJ2-2 TRBV29-1 SGRLGGELF
TRBJ2-3 TRBV5-1 ASSSDSHGTDTQY
TRBJ2-7 TRBV4-3 ASSRDYYTYEQY
TRBJ2-5 TRBV15 ATSRAANLETQY
TRBJ1-1 TRBV7-9 ASSLASSTDSAF
TRBJ2-1 TRBV15 ATSRTRPSYNEQF
TRBJ2-1 TRBV6-2/TRBV6-3 ASSYSVSGSSYNEQF
TRBJ2-2 TRBV4-3 ASSQPGGVRTGELF
TRBJ2-3 TRBV5-1 ASVGQGAPDTQY